These T cell receptor beta chains were read from a single sample in a study of T cell responses to AZD1222 COVID-19 vaccine. TCRdb's copy holds only in-frame clones and misses some; the assay was immunoSEQ multiplex PCR. The sample holds roughly 24,000 clones, 88% seen once. The material was peripheral blood, obtained 28 days after the second AZD1222 dose. Every receptor here comes from an adult who received the AZD1222 COVID-19 vaccine. CDR3s include the opening cysteine and the closing phenylalanine or tryptophan. Each record gives: J gene, V gene, clone size, D gene, CDR3 protein, CDR3 DNA. A D gene is named only where the DNA matches it firmly. The size field is filled for only some rows; it gives once, few, many or a size class.

TRBJ1-5	TRBV2	-	-	CASSEGQPNQPQHF	TGTGCCAGCAGCGAAGGACAGCCCAATCAGCCCCAGCATTTT
TRBJ2-7	TRBV6-5	-	TRBD1	CASSRLGQGIDEQYF	TGTGCCAGCAGTAGACTGGGACAGGGAATCGACGAGCAGTACTTC
TRBJ2-2	TRBV7-8	-	-	CASSVRETGELFF	TGTGCCAGCAGCGTCAGGGAAACCGGGGAGCTGTTTTTT
TRBJ1-1	TRBV2	few	TRBD1	CASSADRGSMNTEAFF	TGTGCCAGCAGTGCGGACAGGGGAAGCATGAACACTGAAGCTTTCTTT
TRBJ2-1	TRBV25-1	-	TRBD2	CASSELRGGNEQFF	TGTGCCAGCAGTGAATTGCGGGGGGGTAATGAGCAGTTCTTC
TRBJ2-7	TRBV27	-	-	CASSLRQTSSYEQYF	TGTGCCAGCAGTTTAAGACAGACCAGCTCCTACGAGCAGTACTTC
TRBJ2-7	TRBV7-3	-	-	CASSLTESYEQYF	TGTGCCAGCAGCTTAACTGAAAGCTACGAGCAGTACTTC
TRBJ2-3	TRBV7-9	once	-	CASSLGLDSTDTQYF	TGTGCCAGCAGCTTAGGACTAGATAGCACAGATACGCAGTATTTT
TRBJ1-1	TRBV19	-	-	CASNRNTEAFF	TGTGCCAGTAACCGGAACACTGAAGCTTTCTTT
TRBJ2-2	TRBV5-1	-	-	CASSLVGVVGELFF	TGCGCCAGCAGCTTGGTAGGGGTTGTCGGGGAGCTGTTTTTT
TRBJ1-2	TRBV11-2	-	-	CASSLARVGYTF	TGTGCCAGCAGCTTAGCCAGGGTCGGCTACACCTTC
TRBJ2-7	TRBV5-1	-	TRBD1	CASSPDPGTGLYEQYF	TGCGCCAGCAGCCCCGACCCCGGGACAGGGCTCTACGAGCAGTACTTC
TRBJ1-1	TRBV7-9	-	-	CASSQGGTEAFF	TGTGCCAGCAGCCAGGGCGGGACTGAAGCTTTCTTT
TRBJ2-1	TRBV19	once	TRBD2	CASSGQTSGNNEQFF	TGTGCCAGTAGTGGGCAGACTAGCGGAAACAATGAGCAGTTCTTC
TRBJ1-5	TRBV29-1	-	-	CSVGGDRNNQPQHF	TGCAGCGTTGGGGGAGACAGAAACAATCAGCCCCAGCATTTT
TRBJ1-2	TRBV7-2	-	TRBD1	CASSPRQGGVYGYTF	TGTGCCAGCAGCCCTCGCCAAGGGGGCGTCTATGGCTACACCTTC
TRBJ2-5	TRBV4-2	-	-	CASSPHLAGLQETQYF	TGTGCCAGCAGCCCCCATCTGGCGGGGCTCCAAGAGACCCAGTACTTC
TRBJ2-3	TRBV7-2	-	TRBD2	CASSFGGGAPDTQYF	TGTGCCAGCAGCTTTGGCGGGGGGGCACCAGATACGCAGTATTTT
TRBJ1-2	TRBV25-1	-	-	CASGGGARGYTF	TGTGCCAGCGGTGGGGGGGCGCGTGGCTACACCTTC
TRBJ2-5	TRBV19	-	-	CASRNGGEETQYF	TGTGCCAGTAGAAATGGAGGGGAAGAGACCCAGTACTTC
TRBJ2-3	TRBV5-4	-	-	CASSFGGRTDTQYF	TGTGCCAGCAGCTTTGGCGGACGAACAGATACGCAGTATTTT
TRBJ2-1	TRBV9	few	-	CASSVVGGYYNEQFF	TGTGCCAGCAGCGTAGTGGGGGGCTACTACAATGAGCAGTTCTTC
TRBJ2-1	TRBV7-8	-	-	CASRPGTAYNEQFF	TGTGCCAGCAGACCTGGGACGGCATACAATGAGCAGTTCTTC
TRBJ1-2	TRBV6-6	-	-	CASSSGDYGYTF	TGTGCCAGCAGTTCAGGAGACTATGGCTACACCTTC
TRBJ2-5	TRBV11-1	-	-	CASSTEETQYF	TGTGCCAGCAGCACGGAAGAGACCCAGTACTTC
TRBJ1-3	TRBV18	once	-	CASSPQMAYQGGNTIYF	TGTGCCAGCTCACCACAAATGGCGTACCAGGGAGGAAACACCATATATTTT
TRBJ2-3	TRBV5-4	-	-	CASSFRSGTSTDTQYF	TGTGCCAGCAGCTTTCGGAGCGGAACTAGCACAGATACGCAGTATTTT
TRBJ2-7	TRBV29-1	-	-	CSVASHEQYF	TGCAGCGTTGCTAGTCACGAGCAGTACTTC
TRBJ1-5	TRBV7-9	once	-	CASSLGGTNQPQHF	TGTGCCAGCAGCTTAGGAGGTACTAATCAGCCCCAGCATTTT
TRBJ2-1	TRBV10-3	-	TRBD1	CACSGGNEQFF	TGTGCCTGTTCAGGGGGTAATGAGCAGTTCTTC
TRBJ1-1	TRBV5-1	-	-	CASSRAGVTEAFF	TGCGCCAGCAGCCGAGCAGGGGTCACTGAAGCTTTCTTT
TRBJ2-3	TRBV7-9	-	-	CASSLARRGGTDTQYF	TGTGCCAGCAGCTTAGCGCGGAGGGGGGGAACAGATACGCAGTATTTT
TRBJ1-1	TRBV13	-	-	CASSSSGRANTEAFF	TGTGCCAGCAGCTCATCGGGGAGGGCGAACACTGAAGCTTTCTTT
TRBJ2-1	TRBV9	-	TRBD1	CASSVVQGADEQFF	TGTGCCAGCAGCGTCGTGCAGGGGGCAGATGAGCAGTTCTTC
TRBJ2-2	TRBV15	-	-	CATTSTARGVAGELFF	TGTGCCACCACCTCAACCGCCCGCGGGGTGGCCGGGGAGCTGTTTTTT
TRBJ2-1	TRBV29-1	-	TRBD2	CSVGLPGGNNEQFF	TGCAGCGTGGGACTACCCGGCGGGAACAATGAGCAGTTCTTC
TRBJ1-5	TRBV28	-	-	CASSLYPLWQPQHF	TGTGCCAGCAGTTTATACCCCCTTTGGCAGCCCCAGCATTTT
TRBJ1-6	TRBV6-5	-	TRBD1	CASSPGGHSPLHF	TGTGCCAGCAGCCCAGGGGGCCATTCACCCCTCCACTTT
TRBJ1-3	TRBV2	-	-	CASSPGGNTIYF	TGTGCCAGCAGTCCAGGTGGAAACACCATATATTTT
TRBJ1-1	TRBV2	-	-	CASSEMGDQAFF	TGTGCCAGCAGTGAGATGGGGGACCAAGCTTTCTTT
TRBJ2-5	TRBV4-1	-	TRBD2	CASSQDTGTSDETQYF	TGCGCCAGCAGCCAAGATACCGGGACTAGCGATGAGACCCAGTACTTC
TRBJ1-1	TRBV29-1	-	-	CSVARNTEAFF	TGCAGCGTGGCACGAAACACTGAAGCTTTCTTT
TRBJ1-4	TRBV29-1	-	TRBD1	CSVEGTGLGKLFF	TGCAGCGTTGAAGGGACAGGGCTTGGAAAACTGTTTTTT
TRBJ2-1	TRBV25-1	-	TRBD2	CASRASGGSFNEQFF	TGTGCCAGCAGGGCTAGCGGGGGGTCGTTCAATGAGCAGTTCTTC
TRBJ1-2	TRBV19	-	-	CASSITTDSYYGYTF	TGTGCCAGTAGTATAACAACAGATTCTTACTATGGCTACACCTTC
TRBJ1-3	TRBV7-6	once	-	CASSLAGAPGNTIYF	TGTGCCAGCAGCTTAGCGGGGGCGCCGGGAAACACCATATATTTT
TRBJ1-5	TRBV7-9	-	-	CASSLGGWGDSNQPQHF	TGTGCCAGCAGCTTAGGAGGTTGGGGTGATAGCAATCAGCCCCAGCATTTT
TRBJ2-7	TRBV5-4	-	-	CASSLTGYEQYF	TGTGCCAGCAGCTTAACAGGTTACGAGCAGTACTTC